These T cell receptor beta chains were read from a single sample in a study of blood T cells in healthy people across ages. TCRdb re-called the 5' RACE reads with MiXCR, one entry per CDR3 protein. The sample holds 1.5 million to 2 million distinct CDR3 sequences, roughly 43% seen once. Sequenced input: blood. These receptors were collected from a human donor in good health. CDR3s include the opening cysteine and the closing phenylalanine or tryptophan. D genes are given only for firm matches. Size tells how often a clone was seen (once, few, many) or the class of an expanded clone, and some rows leave it out.

cdr3_aa,cdr3_nt,v_call,d_call,j_call,clone_size
CSVGTDLSTDTQYF,TGCAGCGTAGGGACTGACCTAAGTACAGATACGCAGTATTTT,TRBV29-1,NA,TRBJ2-3,few
CASSQEERTAANVLTF,TGCGCCAGCAGCCAAGAGGAGAGGACAGCGGCCAACGTCCTGACTTTC,TRBV4-3,NA,TRBJ2-6,NA
CASSPGTSYYDGYTF,TGTGCCAGCAGCCCCGGGACAAGCTACTATGATGGCTACACCTTC,TRBV7-6,NA,TRBJ1-2,NA
CASSWEPQSGKLFF,TGTGCCAGCAGCTGGGAGCCCCAGAGTGGAAAACTGTTTTTT,TRBV7-2,NA,TRBJ1-4,NA
CASSSTGGFTGELFF,TGTGCCAGCAGCTCCACAGGGGGGTTCACCGGGGAGCTGTTTTTT,TRBV7-2,TRBD1,TRBJ2-2,NA
CASSSGTSGGLLQETQYF,TGTGCCAGCAGCTCCGGGACTAGCGGGGGACTTCTCCAAGAGACCCAGTACTTC,TRBV7-9,TRBD2,TRBJ2-5,NA
CASSLGEAGNEQFF,TGTGCCAGCAGTTTAGGGGAGGCGGGGAATGAGCAGTTCTTC,TRBV12-3/TRBV12-4,NA,TRBJ2-1,NA
CASSERSGANVLTF,TGTGCCAGTAGTGAACGCTCTGGGGCCAACGTCCTGACTTTC,TRBV6-1,NA,TRBJ2-6,NA
CASSLILDSQTTDEQFF,TGTGCCAGCAGCTTAATCCTAGACTCCCAGACTACGGACGAGCAGTTCTTC,TRBV7-2,NA,TRBJ2-1,few
CASSQDLPGGEQETQYF,TGTGCCAGCAGCCAAGATTTGCCTGGCGGGGAGCAAGAGACCCAGTACTTC,TRBV3-1,NA,TRBJ2-5,NA
CASTQPGENTEAFF,TGTGCCAGCACCCAACCAGGGGAAAACACTGAAGCTTTCTTT,TRBV28,NA,TRBJ1-1,few
CASSLSGTGDQPQHF,TGTGCCAGCAGCTTGTCCGGGACAGGGGATCAGCCCCAGCATTTT,TRBV7-2,TRBD1,TRBJ1-5,few
CATSRDGLAGVYEQYF,TGTGCCACCAGCAGAGATGGTCTAGCGGGGGTCTACGAGCAGTACTTC,TRBV15,TRBD2,TRBJ2-7,few
CASSLEGLSGGPYNEQFF,TGTGCCAGCAGCTTAGAAGGGTTGAGCGGGGGACCCTACAATGAGCAGTTCTTC,TRBV7-2,TRBD2,TRBJ2-1,NA
CASSLYPAGRPEQYF,TGTGCCAGCAGCTTGTACCCGGCCGGAAGACCAGAGCAGTACTTC,TRBV7-3,NA,TRBJ2-7,NA
CASSLGIGRGKFF,TGTGCCAGCAGTTTAGGAATTGGGAGAGGGAAGTTCTTC,TRBV12-3/TRBV12-4,NA,TRBJ2-1,few
CASSPGPTEAFF,TGTGCCAGCAGCCCGGGACCAACCGAAGCTTTCTTT,TRBV13,NA,TRBJ1-1,many
CASREEGGDTQYF,TGCGCCAGCAGAGAAGAAGGCGGAGATACGCAGTATTTT,TRBV5-1,NA,TRBJ2-3,NA
CASSLVGLAEQFF,TGTGCCAGCAGCTTAGTTGGGTTGGCTGAGCAGTTCTTC,TRBV7-2,NA,TRBJ2-1,NA
CASRGGGNPYNEQFF,TGTGCCAGCAGGGGAGGGGGGAACCCCTACAATGAGCAGTTCTTC,TRBV2,NA,TRBJ2-1,NA